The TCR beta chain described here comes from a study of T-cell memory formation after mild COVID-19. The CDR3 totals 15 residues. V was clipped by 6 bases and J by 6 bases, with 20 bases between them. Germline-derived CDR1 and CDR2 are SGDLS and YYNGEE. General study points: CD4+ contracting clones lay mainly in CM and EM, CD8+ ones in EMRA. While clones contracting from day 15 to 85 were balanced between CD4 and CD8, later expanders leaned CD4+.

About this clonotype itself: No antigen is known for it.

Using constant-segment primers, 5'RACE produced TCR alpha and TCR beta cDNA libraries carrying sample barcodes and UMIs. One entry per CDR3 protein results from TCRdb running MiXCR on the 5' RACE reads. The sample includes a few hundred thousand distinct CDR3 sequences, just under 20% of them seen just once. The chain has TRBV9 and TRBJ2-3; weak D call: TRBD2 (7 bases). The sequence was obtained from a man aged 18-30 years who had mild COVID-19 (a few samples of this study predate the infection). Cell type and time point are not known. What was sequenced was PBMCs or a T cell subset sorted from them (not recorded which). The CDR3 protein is CASTNAGRGDDTQYF. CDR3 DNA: TGTGCCAGCACCAACGCAGGGAGGGGGGACGATACGCAGTATTTT.